This T cell receptor beta chain came from a study of control samples from healthy donors and cancer patients (dated by TCRdb to 2019 to 2021). Libraries were made using the immunoSEQ multiplex PCR assay. Sourced from immuneACCESS, this table was stored by TCRdb with only in-frame sequences that have V and J called. A share of the clones is absent; for the studies checked, an unresolved V gene accounts for under half, and the remainder has no known explanation. Present in this sample are approximately 100,000 clones, about 89% of which were seen just once. Around 21% of the sample belongs to the ten largest clones. Points on this clone: It has no known antigen specificity. Base quality data are lacking; no much larger clone is found one base away.

Sequenced material: blood. The receptor's source is a man younger than 45 in good health.

The DNA sequence reads TGTGCCAGCAGCTTGGAGACGGACAGAAAGAACACTGAAGCTTTCTTT. Translated, it gives CASSLETDRKNTEAFF. The chain uses TRBV11-3 and TRBJ1-1; a tentative D call is TRBD1 (6 bases match). The germline ends are 15 bases apart after V is trimmed by 3 bases and J by 1 base. Spanning cysteine to phenylalanine, the CDR3 consists of 16 amino acids. Of all the DNA, just the CDR3 is kept, 48 bases in frame from base 1. From the germline V gene, CDR1 is SGHNT and CDR2 is YENEEA.